One sample yielded the 17 T cell receptor beta chains listed below, sequenced in a study of cytomegalovirus exposure and HLA in healthy donors. Use of 60 Vbeta and 13 Jbeta primers characterized the PCR. Sequenced by immunoSEQ multiplex PCR; TCRdb stores in-frame clones only, minus some. This table holds some 54,000 clones, more than 70% found once. The specimen was PBMCs. The source of these receptors is a male donor in good health and CMV-seronegative.

This chain connects TRBV29-1 to TRBJ2-3; D not certain. The CDR3 has 13 residues. The germline V and J ends were trimmed by 1 base and 4 bases, with 9 bases remaining between them. From germline, CDR1 is SQVTM and CDR2 ANQGSEA. This CDR3 is CSVEGSLADTQYF. The CDR3 region has the DNA TGCAGCGTTGAAGGGTCCTTAGCAGATACGCAGTATTTT.

The CDR3 region is CASSDSTRTGIGQPQHF. In DNA form, the CDR3 reads TGTGCCAGCAGTGACTCGACGCGGACAGGGATAGGACAGCCCCAGCATTTT. The chain uses TRBV6-4 and TRBJ1-5; 8 bases agree with TRBD1. The CDR3 has 17 amino acids. V dropped 0 bases and J dropped 7; count of bases not matched to a gene: 11. Germline CDR1 MRHNA, CDR2 SNTAGT.

This chain connects TRBV2 to TRBJ2-3, with a possible D match to TRBD1 (8 bases). V was trimmed by 2 bases and J by 2 bases, leaving 14 bases between them. The CDR3 is 16 amino acids. Germline-derived CDR1 and CDR2 are SNHLY and FYNNEI. CDR3 loop: CASSEQQGGDTDTQYF. CDR3 bases: TGTGCCAGCAGTGAACAACAGGGGGGGGACACAGATACGCAGTATTTT.

The V and J genes are TRBV7-9 and TRBJ1-2, with 7 bases fitting TRBD1. This CDR3 comprises 15 residues. V was clipped by 6 bases and J by 2 bases; unmatched bases: 9. Germline V CDR1 and CDR2: SEHNR, FQNEAQ (reference sequence). The DNA of the CDR3 is TGTGCCAGCAGTCCTCCCCGGGACAGCAACTATGGCTACACCTTC. Protein: CASSPPRDSNYGYTF.

This clone has just a few counts. The chain recombines TRBV25-1 with TRBJ1-1; TRBD1 matches 7 bases. Germline V gene lookup returns CDR1 MGHDK and CDR2 SYGVNS. CDR3 length: 13 residues. Trimming took 8 bases from V and 3 from J; bases not matched to a gene: 6. For the CDR3, the DNA is TGTGCCAGCCGAAGGGACAGCTACACTGAAGCTTTCTTT. This gives the protein CASRRDSYTEAFF.

The sample holds a few counts of this clone. The chain uses TRBV11-1 and TRBJ2-3; 10 bases align to TRBD2. The CDR3 is 17 amino acids. Germline V lookup: CDR1 SGHAT, CDR2 FQDESV (reference sequence). V shed 3 bases, J shed 2 bases, and the junction held 8 bases outside the gene matches. CDR3 protein: CASSFGSGLADTDTQYF. The CDR3 DNA sequence: TGTGCCAGCAGCTTCGGCTCCGGACTAGCGGACACAGATACGCAGTATTTT. The complete variable domain, with remaining parts taken from reference TRBV11-1 and TRBJ2-3, reads EAEVAQSPRYKITEKSQAVAFWCDPISGHATLYWYRQILGQGPELLVQFQDESVVDDSQLPKDRFSAERLKGVDSTLKIQPAELGDSAMYLCASSFGSGLADTDTQYFGPGTRLTVL.

The chain uses TRBV4-3 and TRBJ1-2; 8 nucleotides line up with TRBD1. Per the germline V gene, CDR1 is LGHNA and CDR2 is YSLEER. This CDR3 contains 16 residues. The trim removed 3 bases at V and 6 bases at J, leaving 12 bases unmatched. CDR3 coding DNA: TGCGCCAGCAGCCATCCCAACAGGGGGTATAGGGATGGCTACACCTTC. Its protein is CASSHPNRGYRDGYTF.

The chain is built from TRBV7-9 and TRBJ2-3; 7 positions match TRBD1. Looked up from germline, CDR1 is SEHNR and CDR2 is FQNEAQ (reference sequence). This CDR3 comprises 14 residues. J gave up 3 bases and V 7 bases, and 7 bases lay outside the gene matches. CDR3 region: CASTDRAQTDTQYF. The CDR3 DNA is TGTGCCAGCACCGACAGGGCCCAAACAGATACGCAGTATTTT.

The V and J genes are TRBV2 and TRBJ2-3; 8 bases agree with TRBD1. J was trimmed by 1 base and V by 6 bases; bases with no gene match: 6. CDR1 and CDR2 from the germline V gene are SNHLY and FYNNEI. CDR3 length equals 15 residues. The CDR3 region is CASSPDRVGTDTQYF. In nucleotides, the CDR3 is TGTGCCAGCAGCCCGGACAGGGTGGGCACAGATACGCAGTATTTT.

This chain joins TRBV7-2 and TRBJ2-1; TRBD2 might be the D (7 bases). This CDR3 has 14 residues. V was trimmed by 6 bases and J by 7 bases, leaving 16 bases between them. Looked up from germline, CDR1 is SGHTA and CDR2 is FQGNSA. For the CDR3, the DNA is TGTGCCAGCAGGACTATAGGGGGGGCGAATGAGCAGTTCTTC. Its translation is CASRTIGGANEQFF.

This chain connects TRBV13 to TRBJ1-1, with D possibly matching TRBD1 (5 bases). V lost 8 bases and J 1 base, leaving 17 bases between the germline ends. Germline-derived CDR1 and CDR2 are PRHDT and FYEKMQ (reference sequence). The CDR3 loop spans 15 amino acids. This CDR3 is CASRVHNTGNTEAFF. DNA for the CDR3: TGTGCCAGCCGAGTACATAACACAGGGAACACTGAAGCTTTCTTT. The variable domain in full, completed from reference TRBV13 and TRBJ1-1, reads AAGVIQSPRHLIKEKRETATLKCYPIPRHDTVYWYQQGPGQDPQFLISFYEKMQSDKGSIPDRFSAQQFSDYHSELNMSSLELGDSALYFCASRVHNTGNTEAFFGQGTRLTVV.

V gene TRBV2 combines with J gene TRBJ2-1; D is possibly TRBD2 (7 bases). The CDR3 runs to 15 residues. Trimming stripped 5 bases from V and 3 bases from J, with 14 bases between. Per germline, CDR1 SNHLY and CDR2 FYNNEI. The CDR3 nucleotides read TGTGCCAGCAGTCGGGGCGGGGGCCTCTACAATGAGCAGTTCTTC. It codes for CASSRGGGLYNEQFF.

The chain uses TRBV30 and TRBJ2-7; D might be TRBD1 (8 bases). CDR1 and CDR2 from the germline V gene are GTSNPN and SVGIG (reference sequence). V lost 1 base to trimming and J lost 2 bases, with 15 bases between them. CDR3 size: 15 residues. The DNA of the CDR3 is TGTGCCTGGAGTGGGGAGGGGACAGGCGCCTACGAGCAGTACTTC. Translation gives CAWSGEGTGAYEQYF.

This rearrangement joins TRBV2 to TRBJ1-3; no definite D call. V dropped 5 bases and J dropped 3 bases, with 14 bases sitting between them. CDR3 length: 15 residues. The germline gives CDR1 SNHLY, CDR2 FYNNEI. DNA for the CDR3: TGTGCCAGCAGTCCTCAGTGGGCGAGTGGAAACACCATATATTTT. Translation gives CASSPQWASGNTIYF.

The chain carries TRBV7-2 and TRBJ1-5; D is possibly TRBD1 (5 bases). V was pared by 1 base and J by 6 bases, with 13 bases between. This CDR3 region has 15 residues. Germline CDR1 is SGHTA and CDR2 is FQGNSA. The CDR3 DNA follows: TGTGCCAGCAGCTTAGTGGGGGGAATCGGTCAGCCCCAGCATTTT. Translated, it gives CASSLVGGIGQPQHF.

This clone appeared once. The genes are TRBV18 and TRBJ1-1; D not resolved. The V end lost 2 bases, the J end lost 5 bases, and 21 bases lay between the germline ends. The CDR3 is made up of 17 amino acids. CDR1 is KGHSH, CDR2 LQKENI, per germline. As DNA, the CDR3 is TGTGCCAGCTCACCAACGAGCCCTGCCTTGGTGTGGACTGAAGCTTTCTTT. The encoded protein is CASSPTSPALVWTEAFF.

The gene calls are TRBV29-1 and TRBJ2-1; 9 bases are a match to TRBD1. J gave up 5 bases and V 5 bases, and 4 bases lay outside the gene matches. The CDR3 has 13 residues. Germline V lookup: CDR1 SQVTM, CDR2 ANQGSEA. The CDR3 coding sequence is TGCAGCGTTAGGGACAGGGACCACAATGAGCAGTTCTTC. Protein sequence: CSVRDRDHNEQFF.